This T cell receptor (beta chain) stems from a study of T cells after yellow fever vaccination. Study-wide results and caveats: Clonotypes shared by both compartments, CD4 and CD8, made up a small share. Most primary-vaccination clones recurred post-booster (approximately 96% CD4, roughly 91% CD8). The secondary response showed a weaker magnitude and a faster peak, day 5 versus 15.

UMIs and a universal primer site were added when TCR cDNA was made by 5'RACE template switching. TCRdb re-called the 5' RACE reads with MiXCR, one entry per CDR3 protein. The sample yields 200,000 to 250,000 distinct CDR3 sequences, approximately 3% seen once. Note on this clonotype: Its antigen remains unidentified.

The input for sequencing was CD4+ T cells sorted from PBMCs, taken 10 days after the yellow fever booster vaccination. This receptor was obtained from a man between 18 and 35 years old who received the YFV17D yellow fever vaccine.

As DNA, the CDR3 is TGTGCCAGCAGTTTAGGGGGTACGGGCTACGAGCAGTACTTC. This translates into CASSLGGTGYEQYF. V is TRBV12-3 or TRBV12-4 and J is TRBJ2-7, with D unclear. Trimming took off 1 base at V and 3 bases at J, with 10 bases between the two ends. This CDR3 spans 14 amino acids.